The 18 T cell receptor beta chains presented below share a single source sample, sequenced in a study of T cell responses to AZD1222 COVID-19 vaccine. Assay: immunoSEQ multiplex PCR; the TCRdb copy retains only in-frame clones and omits some. Here the sample spans some 100,000 clones, around 87% being singletons. The sequencing here drew on peripheral blood, taken 28 days after the second AZD1222 dose. The receptors were sampled from an adult who received the AZD1222 COVID-19 vaccine.

The rearrangement joins TRBV29-1 to TRBJ1-1; no definite D call. The CDR3 covers 10 residues. Germline V gene data show CDR1 as SQVTM and CDR2 as ANQGSEA. Trimming took off 7 bases at V and 0 bases at J, with 3 bases between the two ends. The CDR3 reads CSAVNTEAFF. The CDR3 nucleotides are TGCAGCGCCGTGAACACTGAAGCTTTCTTT.

J is TRBJ2-1 and V is TRBV5-4, with D perhaps TRBD2 (5 bases). CDR1 SGHNT and CDR2 YYREEE come from the germline V gene (reference sequence). There are 15 residues in the CDR3. The V gene lost 2 bases and the J gene lost 0 bases, with 9 bases spanning the gap. Here the CDR3 reads CASSFPGISYNEQFF. DNA of the CDR3: TGTGCCAGCAGCTTTCCGGGGATCTCCTACAATGAGCAGTTCTTC.

The chain has TRBV9 and TRBJ1-5; D is ambiguous. The CDR3 spans 15 residues. The germline V and J ends were trimmed by 0 bases and 0 bases, with 7 bases remaining between them. Germline V gene data show CDR1 as SGDLS and CDR2 as YYNGEE. In nucleotides, the CDR3 is TGTGCCAGCAGCGTAGATGGGAATAGCAATCAGCCCCAGCATTTT. This codes for CASSVDGNSNQPQHF. Combining the CDR3 with reference TRBV9 and TRBJ1-5 gives the whole variable domain DSGVTQTPKHLITATGQRVTLRCSPRSGDLSVYWYQQSLDQGLQFLIQYYNGEERAKGNILERFSAQQFPDLHSELNLSSLELGDSALYFCASSVDGNSNQPQHFGDGTRLSIL.

The gene calls are TRBV11-2 and TRBJ2-3, with D possibly TRBD1 on 5 matching bases. This CDR3 contains 16 residues. CDR1 is SGHAT and CDR2 is FQNNGV in the germline V gene. Trimming shortened V by 6 bases and J by 0 bases, and 16 bases separated the two germline ends. The CDR3 protein is CASSLRGSQSTDTQYF. The CDR3 bases are TGTGCCAGCAGTCTAAGGGGTTCTCAAAGCACAGATACGCAGTATTTT.

This clone was picked up one time. The CDR3 nucleotides read TGCGCCAGCAGCCAAGGGAGGGTTAGCACTGAAGCTTTCTTT. This encodes CASSQGRVSTEAFF. The V gene is TRBV4-3, the J gene TRBJ1-1, with D uncertain. V was trimmed by 1 base and J by 4 bases, leaving 10 bases between them. The germline V gene has CDR1 LGHNA and CDR2 YSLEER. The CDR3 is 14 amino acids.

The V and J genes are TRBV7-2 and TRBJ1-2, with D maybe TRBD1 (5 bases). The length of the CDR3 is 15 residues. Trimming stripped 8 bases from V and 2 bases from J, with 18 bases between. Germline CDR1 reads SGHTA; CDR2 reads FQGNSA. The CDR3 is CASRVMQGSNYGYTF. The CDR3 nucleotides read TGTGCCAGCCGCGTCATGCAGGGATCAAACTATGGCTACACCTTC.

This chain uses TRBV7-2 with TRBJ2-2; no firm D call. The CDR3 length is 16 residues. V lost 1 base and J 5 bases, leaving 14 bases between the germline ends. Germline V gene data show CDR1 as SGHTA and CDR2 as FQGNSA. CDR3 region: CASSLGLELWTGELFF. The CDR3 nucleotides read TGTGCCAGCAGCTTAGGGTTGGAGCTTTGGACCGGGGAGCTGTTTTTT.

The chain combines TRBV14 with TRBJ2-7; D is unclear. The CDR3 extends over 13 amino acids. The V gene's germline CDR1 is SGHDN and CDR2 FVKESK. Trimming stripped 3 bases from V and 1 base from J, with 7 bases between. For the CDR3, the DNA is TGTGCCAGCAGCCAGGTAGGATCCTACGAGCAGTACTTC. Amino acids: CASSQVGSYEQYF.

The CDR3 DNA reads as TGCGCCAGCAGCCCTCTAGGCCCCGGAACTAGCACAGATACGCAGTATTTT. Translated, it gives CASSPLGPGTSTDTQYF. This chain connects TRBV4-3 to TRBJ2-3; D remains unclear. CDR3 length: 17 residues. In germline, CDR1 is LGHNA, CDR2 YSLEER. The germline V and J ends were trimmed by 4 bases and 0 bases, with 17 bases remaining between them.

The chain combines TRBV29-1 with TRBJ2-5, with 7 positions matching TRBD1. J lost 2 bases, V lost 6 bases, and 9 bases had no gene match. Germline-derived CDR1 and CDR2 are SQVTM and ANQGSEA. This CDR3 comprises 14 residues. CDR3: CSVHDRVNQETQYF. The CDR3 DNA follows: TGCAGCGTACACGACAGGGTGAATCAAGAGACCCAGTACTTC.

The gene calls are TRBV19 and TRBJ2-4; no reliable D call. V lost 5 bases and J 2 bases, leaving 7 bases between the germline ends. This CDR3 has 13 amino acids. Per the germline V gene, CDR1 is LNHDA and CDR2 is SQIVND (reference sequence). As DNA, the CDR3 is TGTGCCAGTAGTGCTGGGTCCAAAAACATTCAGTACTTC. This gives the protein CASSAGSKNIQYF.

The chain combines TRBV19 with TRBJ1-1; 9 bases match TRBD1. V shed 4 bases and J 8 bases; nucleotides not matched to a gene: 2. The CDR3 loop spans 12 amino acids. From germline, CDR1 is LNHDA and CDR2 SQIVND (reference sequence). In DNA, the CDR3 is TGTGCCAGTAGTACAACAGGGGGCGAAGCTTTCTTT. Its translation is CASSTTGGEAFF.

The chain has TRBV4-3 and TRBJ2-3; no clear D. The V gene lost 5 bases and the J gene lost 0 bases, with 15 bases spanning the gap. The CDR3 is made up of 16 amino acids. Germline CDR1 is LGHNA and CDR2 is YSLEER. The chain's CDR3 is CASSSDRASSTDTQYF. CDR3 nucleotide sequence: TGCGCCAGCAGCAGCGATAGGGCGAGTAGCACAGATACGCAGTATTTT.

This clone was seen once. This chain joins TRBV7-3 and TRBJ2-3; D not resolved. The CDR3 sequence is 14 residues long. V lost 2 bases, J lost 2 bases, and 8 bases lay in between. Germline CDR1 SGHTA, CDR2 FQGTGA. This chain's CDR3 is CASSLVRVTDTQYF. The CDR3 nucleotides read TGTGCCAGCAGCTTAGTACGGGTCACAGATACGCAGTATTTT.

V is TRBV6-2 or TRBV6-3 and J is TRBJ2-3; tentative D call: TRBD2 (5 bases). V shed 4 bases and J shed 2 bases, with 10 bases lying between them. The CDR3 contains 14 residues. Germline assignment: CDR1 MNHEY and CDR2 SVGEGT. The chain's CDR3 is CASSFRDYTDTQYF. Here the CDR3 DNA reads TGTGCCAGCAGTTTTAGAGACTACACAGATACGCAGTATTTT.

V and J are TRBV7-2 and TRBJ1-2; TRBD1 is a possible D gene (5 bases). The CDR3 loop spans 13 amino acids. V lost 4 bases and J lost 4, with 10 bases in between. Germline CDR1 SGHTA, CDR2 FQGNSA. CDR3 coding DNA: TGTGCCAGCAGCTCCGCCCAGGGCTATGGCTACACCTTC. Translating it yields CASSSAQGYGYTF.

The chain couples TRBV12-5 to TRBJ1-2, with 8 bases aligning to TRBD1. Trimming removed 5 bases from V and 11 bases from J; junction bases left unmatched: 7. The CDR3 extends over 12 amino acids. Germline CDR1 and CDR2: LGHNT and FRNRAP. The CDR3 spells CASGPGTGWYTF. DNA for the CDR3: TGTGCTAGTGGTCCCGGGACAGGATGGTACACCTTC.

The chain links TRBV3-1 (or the pseudogene TRBV3-2) to TRBJ1-5; D call uncertain. Germline values: CDR1 LGHDT, CDR2 YNNKEL (reference sequence). The CDR3 is made up of 19 amino acids. V was trimmed by 0 bases and J by 8 bases, leaving 26 bases between them. The CDR3 DNA sequence: TGTGCCAGCAGCCAAGAAAGATACTGGCGGAGGTCTTCAAGGAAGCCCCAGCATTTT. Translating it yields CASSQERYWRRSSRKPQHF.